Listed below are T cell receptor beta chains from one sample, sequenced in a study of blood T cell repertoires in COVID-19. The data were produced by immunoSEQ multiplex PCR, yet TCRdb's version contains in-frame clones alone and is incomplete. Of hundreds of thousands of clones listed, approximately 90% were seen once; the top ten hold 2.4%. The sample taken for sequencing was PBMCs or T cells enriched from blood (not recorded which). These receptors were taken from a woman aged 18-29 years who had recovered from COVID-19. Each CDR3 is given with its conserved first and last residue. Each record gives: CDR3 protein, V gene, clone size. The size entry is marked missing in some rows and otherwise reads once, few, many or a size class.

CDR3 protein: CASSQAGGWEAFF
V gene: TRBV3-1/TRBV3-2
clone size: NA

CDR3 protein: CASSPPGAGDTGGDEQFF
V gene: TRBV5-1
clone size: NA

CDR3 protein: CASSPRGAGSDEQFF
V gene: TRBV27
clone size: NA

CDR3 protein: CATSAGQGGGYTF
V gene: TRBV24-1
clone size: NA

CDR3 protein: CASSLGLQGSGNTIYF
V gene: TRBV7-2
clone size: NA

CDR3 protein: CAWSGGVGGTEAFF
V gene: TRBV30
clone size: NA

CDR3 protein: CASSLAGSQPQHF
V gene: TRBV7-9
clone size: NA

CDR3 protein: CASSLYLTGGAGNQPQHF
V gene: TRBV11-3
clone size: NA

CDR3 protein: CASSTGRTDTQYF
V gene: TRBV9
clone size: NA

CDR3 protein: CASSLTGGEGYGYTF
V gene: TRBV5-1
clone size: NA

CDR3 protein: CASPRLYGYTF
V gene: TRBV27
clone size: few

CDR3 protein: CASSQEGAFGGANVLTF
V gene: TRBV4-1
clone size: NA

CDR3 protein: CASRAPEGPGYEQYF
V gene: TRBV7-9
clone size: NA

CDR3 protein: CASSSTSGTSVSFF
V gene: TRBV6-5
clone size: once

CDR3 protein: CASSKGQLMNTEAFF
V gene: TRBV19
clone size: NA